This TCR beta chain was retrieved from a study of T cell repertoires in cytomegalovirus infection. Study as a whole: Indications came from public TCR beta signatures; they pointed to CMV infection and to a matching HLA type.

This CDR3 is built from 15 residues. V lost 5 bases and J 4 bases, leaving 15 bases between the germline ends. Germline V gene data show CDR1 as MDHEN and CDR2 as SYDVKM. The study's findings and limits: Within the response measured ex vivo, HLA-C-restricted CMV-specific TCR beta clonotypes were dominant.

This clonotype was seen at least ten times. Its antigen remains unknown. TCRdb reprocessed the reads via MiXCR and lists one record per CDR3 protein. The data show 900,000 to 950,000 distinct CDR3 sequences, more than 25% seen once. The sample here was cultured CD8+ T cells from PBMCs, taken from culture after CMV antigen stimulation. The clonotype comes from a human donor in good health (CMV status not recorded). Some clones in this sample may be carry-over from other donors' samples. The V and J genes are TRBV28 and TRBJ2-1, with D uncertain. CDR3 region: CASSPPSGAYNEQFF. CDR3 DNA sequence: TGTGCCAGCAGTCCTCCCTCCGGAGCTTACAATGAGCAGTTCTTC.